Shown below are 21 T cell receptor beta chains from a single sample sequenced in a study of neurological immune-mediated disorders (dated 2019 in TCRdb). Receptors were amplified or captured by 5' RACE. Instrument on record: Illumina HiSeq 2500. Through fastp at Q25 and MiXCR, TCRdb rebuilt clones from the public reads, retaining in-frame beta chains. CDR3 protein sequences are deduplicated, and each keeps its most common genes and DNA. The sample has some 16,000 distinct CDR3 sequences on record, roughly 9% of them singletons. The biggest ten clones account for around 42% of the sample. Material: CD8+ T cells from blood. The receptor source for this set is a man between 45 and 60 years old in good health.

This clonotype was found many times. This sequence joins TRBV2 and TRBJ2-5; tentatively, D is TRBD1 (5 bases). Germline CDR1 is SNHLY and CDR2 is FYNNEI. Trimming took off 7 bases at V and 2 bases at J, with 11 bases between the two ends. The CDR3 loop spans 13 amino acids. The CDR3 protein is CASTHRQQETQYF. CDR3 DNA sequence: TGTGCCAGCACCCACAGACAGCAAGAGACCCAGTACTTC. The complete variable domain, with remaining parts taken from reference TRBV2 and TRBJ2-5, reads EPEVTQTPSHQVTQMGQEVILRCVPISNHLYFYWYRQILGQKVEFLVSFYNNEISEKSEIFDDQFSVERPDGSNFTLKIRSTKLEDSAMYFCASTHRQQETQYFGPGTRLLVL.

The chain links TRBV20-1 to TRBJ2-1; 11 bases match TRBD2. The J call is doubtful: the DNA matches TRBJ2-7 better. Germline-derived CDR1 and CDR2 are DFQATT and SNEGSKA (reference sequence). The CDR3 has 15 residues. CDR3 sequence reads: CSAAPGTSGSYEQYF. The DNA of the CDR3 is TGCAGTGCTGCCCCCGGGACTAGCGGCTCCTACGAGCAGTACTTC.

This clonotype appeared many times. This chain joins TRBV6-6 and TRBJ2-1; D is uncertain. Trimming left V 2 bases short and J 2 bases short, with 4 bases between. The CDR3 has 13 amino acids. Germline CDR1 is MNHNY and CDR2 is SVGAGI (reference sequence). The CDR3 loop is CASSYGAYNEQFF. CDR3 nucleotide sequence: TGTGCCAGCAGTTACGGTGCCTACAATGAGCAGTTCTTC.

The table lists this clonotype with many counts. V usage is TRBV7-9 and J usage is TRBJ2-5; tentatively, D is TRBD2 (5 bases). Deletions cut 7 bases from V and 2 bases from J, with 20 bases between. Germline loops: CDR1 SEHNR, CDR2 FQNEAQ (reference sequence). The CDR3 contains 16 residues. The CDR3 DNA is TGTGCCAGCATGGACTGGGGAATTAGGCTTCAAGAGACCCAGTACTTC. It specifies CASMDWGIRLQETQYF.

This clonotype has a count of ten or more. V and J are TRBV6-2 or TRBV6-3 and TRBJ2-7; unclear D gene. Trimming cost V 7 bases and J 2 bases, with 12 bases left between them. The CDR3 is 13 amino acids. Germline CDR1 and CDR2: MNHEY and SVGEGT. CDR3 DNA sequence: TGTGCCAGCAACCCGGGCCAGGCCTACGAGCAGTACTTC. This translates into CASNPGQAYEQYF.

This clonotype was picked up many times. V is TRBV5-1 and J is TRBJ2-5; 9 bases align to TRBD2. The CDR3 is 15 amino acids. Losses at the gene ends were 4 bases for V and 0 bases for J; bases not matched to a gene: 4. Germline values: CDR1 SGHRS, CDR2 YFSETQ. The CDR3, as DNA: TGCGCCAGCAGCGAGACTAGCGGCAACCAAGAGACCCAGTACTTC. Protein: CASSETSGNQETQYF.

This clonotype was seen at least ten times. The genes are TRBV29-1 and TRBJ2-7, with 7 bases identical to TRBD1. V shed 0 bases and J 2 bases; nucleotides not matched to a gene: 1. Germline V gene data show CDR1 as SQVTM and CDR2 as ANQGSEA. The CDR3 runs to 13 residues. The CDR3 reads CSVEDGTAYEQYF. DNA of the CDR3: TGCAGCGTTGAAGACGGGACAGCCTACGAGCAGTACTTC.

This clonotype has a count of ten or more. The chain links TRBV28 to TRBJ2-1, with D unresolved. The CDR3 consists of 11 residues. V was cut by 8 bases and J by 8 bases, with 10 bases left in between. Germline V lookup: CDR1 MDHEN, CDR2 SYDVKM. The CDR3 bases are TGTGCCAGCCTTATGGAACATGAGCAGTTCTTC. Translated: CASLMEHEQFF.

The chain has TRBV19 and TRBJ2-1; TRBD2 aligns across 8 bases. J lost 3 bases, V lost 4 bases, and 2 bases had no gene match. CDR1 and CDR2 from the germline V gene are LNHDA and SQIVND (reference sequence). The CDR3 totals 14 residues. The chain's CDR3 is CASSTLAVYNEQFF. CDR3 nucleotides: TGTGCCAGTAGTACACTAGCGGTCTACAATGAGCAGTTCTTC.

This clonotype was found many times. V and J are TRBV4-2 and TRBJ1-4, with 10 bases that match TRBD1. The CDR3 covers 16 residues. V lost 4 bases and J lost 6; bases outside the gene matches: 8. CDR1 is LGHNA, CDR2 YNFKEQ, per germline. CDR3 nucleotide sequence: TGTGCCAGCAGCCCCATAGGGGGGACAGGGGATGAAAAACTGTTTTTT. This translates into CASSPIGGTGDEKLFF.

This clonotype was recorded a few times. This sequence joins TRBV20-1 and TRBJ2-5; no definite D call. The CDR3 spans 11 residues. The germline V gene encodes CDR1 DFQATT and CDR2 SNEGSKA (reference sequence). V was pared by 6 bases and J by 5 bases, with 10 bases between. Here the CDR3 reads CSATLLETQYF. The CDR3 DNA reads TGCAGTGCGACATTGCTCGAGACCCAGTACTTC.

This clonotype showed up many times. The CDR3 spells CASSFGYSPSTDTQYF. The DNA of the CDR3 is TGCGCCAGCAGCTTTGGGTACAGCCCTAGCACAGATACGCAGTATTTT. The chain links TRBV5-1 to TRBJ2-3; the D is unclear. CDR1 is SGHRS, CDR2 YFSETQ, per germline. This CDR3 is built from 16 residues. V gave up 2 bases and J gave up 0 bases, with 13 bases separating them.

This clonotype has ten or more counts. This chain connects TRBV4-3 to TRBJ2-2; 8 bases are shared with TRBD2. This CDR3 is built from 19 residues. Germline assignment: CDR1 LGHNA and CDR2 YSLEER. The V and J ends lost 2 bases and 7 bases, in that order; junction bases with no gene match: 18. CDR3 coding DNA: TGCGCCAGCAGCCAAAACGGGGGGGGAGCGGGAGTGGAGGTCGGGGAGCTGTTTTTT. Protein sequence: CASSQNGGGAGVEVGELFF.

Ten or more counts support this clonotype. The chain combines TRBV27 with TRBJ2-5, with 9 bases that match TRBD2. CDR3 length: 17 amino acids. Germline V gives CDR1 MNHEY, CDR2 SMNVEV (reference sequence). The trim removed 1 base at V and 1 base at J, leaving 7 bases unmatched. The CDR3 nucleotides read TGTGCCAGCAGTTTATTGAGCGGGGGGCATGGCCAAGAGACCCAGTACTTC. Its translation is CASSLLSGGHGQETQYF.

This clonotype was counted at least ten times. CDR3 coding DNA: TGTGCCAGCAGCTCGCTGGGTGGGACAAAAGAGACCCAGTACTTC. Its protein product is CASSSLGGTKETQYF. The V call is TRBV7-9, the J call TRBJ2-5, with a tentative D call TRBD1 (6 bases). V gave up 4 bases and J gave up 3 bases, with 15 bases separating them. Germline loops: CDR1 SEHNR, CDR2 FQNEAQ (reference sequence). The CDR3 is made up of 15 amino acids.

This clonotype showed up many times. The V and J genes are TRBV18 and TRBJ2-7, with 7 bases lining up with TRBD1. Unmatched junction bases numbered 10, after V lost 2 bases and J lost 6 bases. The germline V gene encodes CDR1 KGHSH and CDR2 LQKENI. The CDR3 runs 15 residues. The CDR3 DNA follows: TGTGCCAGCTCACCATCCGACAGGGTCTTAGGCGAGCAGTACTTC. Protein product: CASSPSDRVLGEQYF. The full variable domain, its missing parts supplied by reference TRBV18 and TRBJ2-7, is NAGVMQNPRHLVRRRGQEARLRCSPMKGHSHVYWYRQLPEEGLKFMVYLQKENIIDESGMPKERFSAEFPKEGPSILRIQQVVRGDSAAYFCASSPSDRVLGEQYFGPGTRLTVT.

In its sample, this clonotype was seen many times. The V gene is TRBV6-5, the J gene TRBJ2-2, with D unresolved. Looked up from germline, CDR1 is MNHEY and CDR2 is SVGAGI. The CDR3 contains 16 residues. V gave up 2 bases and J gave up 1 base, with 11 bases separating them. The CDR3 DNA is TGTGCCAGCAGTTACGAGGTGTGGAGGAACACCGGGGAGCTGTTTTTT. Encoded protein: CASSYEVWRNTGELFF.

In this sample, this clonotype turned up many times. This sequence joins TRBV20-1 and TRBJ1-1, with D perhaps TRBD1 (6 bases). The germline V and J ends were trimmed by 0 bases and 5 bases, with 25 bases remaining between them. Germline values: CDR1 DFQATT, CDR2 SNEGSKA (reference sequence). This CDR3 is built from 18 residues. In DNA, the CDR3 is TGCAGTGCTAGAGATCCCCAACAGGGAAACCTCGGAGGGACTGAAGCTTTCTTT. Protein: CSARDPQQGNLGGTEAFF.

This clonotype has a count of ten or more. The chain joins TRBV30 to TRBJ2-5, with TRBD1 matching 7 bases. After removal of 5 bases from V and 5 bases from J, the junction contained 14 bases not matched to a gene. The germline V gene encodes CDR1 GTSNPN and CDR2 SVGIG (reference sequence). The CDR3 runs to 15 residues. CDR3 bases: TGTGCCTGGGGACACGGGACAGCCCCGAGGGAGACCCAGTACTTC. Protein product: CAWGHGTAPRETQYF. The variable domain in full, with the rest retrieved from reference TRBV30 and TRBJ2-5, is SQTIHQWPATLVQPVGSPLSLECTVEGTSNPNLYWYRQAAGRGLQLLFYSVGIGQISSEVPQNLSASRPQDRQFILSSKKLLLSDSGFYLCAWGHGTAPRETQYFGPGTRLLVL.

This clonotype was counted ten times or more. The gene calls are TRBV5-1 and TRBJ2-5, with unresolved D. This CDR3 is built from 13 residues. The germline V gene has CDR1 SGHRS and CDR2 YFSETQ. The germline V and J ends were trimmed by 4 bases and 5 bases, with 12 bases remaining between them. CDR3 DNA: TGCGCCAGCAGCCCCGCCGGACGCGAGACCCAGTACTTC. Its protein is CASSPAGRETQYF.

This clonotype was seen at least ten times. This sequence joins TRBV29-1 and TRBJ2-2; no firm D call. This CDR3 region has 11 residues. Trimming removed 1 base from V and 5 bases from J, with 2 bases in between. The V gene's germline CDR1 is SQVTM and CDR2 ANQGSEA. This CDR3 reads CSVEGTGELFF. The CDR3 bases are TGCAGCGTTGAAGGAACCGGGGAGCTGTTTTTT.